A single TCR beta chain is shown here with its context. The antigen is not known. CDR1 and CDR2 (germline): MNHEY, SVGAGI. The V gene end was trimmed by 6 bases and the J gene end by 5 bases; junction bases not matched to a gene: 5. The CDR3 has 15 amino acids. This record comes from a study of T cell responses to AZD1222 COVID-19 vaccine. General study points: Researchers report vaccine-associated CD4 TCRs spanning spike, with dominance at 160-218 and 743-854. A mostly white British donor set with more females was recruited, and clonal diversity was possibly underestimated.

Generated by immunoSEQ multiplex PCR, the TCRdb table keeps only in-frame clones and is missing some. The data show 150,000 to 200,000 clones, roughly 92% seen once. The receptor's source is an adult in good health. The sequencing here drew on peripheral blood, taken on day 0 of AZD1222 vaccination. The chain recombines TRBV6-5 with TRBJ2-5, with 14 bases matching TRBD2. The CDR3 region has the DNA TGTGCCAGCAGCCGCGGGACTAGCGGGGGCGAGACCCAGTACTTC. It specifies CASSRGTSGGETQYF.